Below, 17 T cell receptor beta chains from the same sample are listed, as sequenced in a study of blood T cell repertoires in COVID-19. Generated by immunoSEQ multiplex PCR, the TCRdb table keeps only in-frame clones and is missing some. The sample lists around 340,000 clones; 75% to 90% were seen once. Sequencing was performed on peripheral blood. These TCRs come from a woman aged 60-70 years with COVID-19, enrolled during active disease.

There are a few counts of this clone. The chain is built from TRBV7-2 and TRBJ1-3; D remains ambiguous. Germline CDR1 and CDR2: SGHTA and FQGNSA. The CDR3 has 13 amino acids. V lost 2 bases to trimming and J lost 7 bases, with 9 bases between them. The CDR3 DNA follows: TGTGCCAGCAGCTTATCGGGGTTGAACACCATATATTTT. Residues: CASSLSGLNTIYF.

Regarding this clone: One junction end does not reproduce the germline sequence, and a read error may be involved. CDR3 DNA: TGTGCCAGCAGTTTGGGGGGACAGGGTAACTATGGCTACACCTTC. It specifies CASSLGGQGNYGYTF. The chain employs TRBV5-4 and TRBJ1-2; 9 positions agree with TRBD1. Germline CDR1 is SGHNT and CDR2 is YYREEE (reference sequence). The CDR3 sequence is 15 residues long.

The chain is built from TRBV6-5 and TRBJ2-2; 7 nucleotides line up with TRBD1. Germline trimming cut 6 bases from V and 2 bases from J; bases unmatched to any gene: 3. The CDR3 has 14 residues. Germline CDR1 and CDR2: MNHEY and SVGAGI. CDR3 sequence: CASRAGGNTGELFF. The CDR3 DNA reads TGTGCCAGCAGGGCAGGGGGAAACACCGGGGAGCTGTTTTTT.

The rearrangement uses TRBV7-3 and TRBJ2-1; TRBD1 agrees at 7 bases. Germline CDR1 and CDR2: SGHTA and FQGTGA. With 5 bases clipped from V and 2 bases from J, the junction kept 6 bases outside the gene matches. CDR3 length equals 15 residues. CDR3 in amino acids: CASSPTGTAYNEQFF. CDR3 DNA: TGTGCCAGCAGCCCAACCGGGACAGCCTACAATGAGCAGTTCTTC.

The chain is built from TRBV7-9 and TRBJ2-7, with D possibly TRBD2 on 6 matching bases. Trimming shortened V by 2 bases and J by 7 bases, and 9 bases separated the two germline ends. CDR3 length: 12 amino acids. Germline V gives CDR1 SEHNR, CDR2 FQNEAQ (reference sequence). CDR3 protein: CASSLRREEQYF. CDR3 sequence (DNA): TGTGCCAGCAGCTTAAGGAGGGAGGAGCAGTACTTC.

The chain carries TRBV2 and TRBJ2-5; 11 bases map to TRBD1. The CDR3 extends over 15 amino acids. V was pared by 7 bases and J by 5 bases, with 9 bases of the junction left unmatched. CDR1 and CDR2 from the germline V gene are SNHLY and FYNNEI. The CDR3 is CASIGPDRGLETQYF. In DNA form, the CDR3 reads TGTGCCAGCATAGGGCCGGACAGGGGGCTGGAGACCCAGTACTTC.

The chain joins TRBV7-3 to TRBJ2-1, with 7 bases aligning to TRBD2. J was trimmed by 3 bases and V by 2 bases; bases with no gene match: 7. The length of the CDR3 is 16 residues. Looked up from germline, CDR1 is SGHTA and CDR2 is FQGTGA. CDR3 nucleotides: TGTGCCAGCAGCTTAGTTCCGGGACTATACTACAATGAGCAGTTCTTC. It yields the protein CASSLVPGLYYNEQFF.

CDR3 DNA: TGTGCCAGCAGCGTAGATAGTACTGCTTTAAACACCATATATTTT. It codes for CASSVDSTALNTIYF. The genes are TRBV9 and TRBJ1-3, with D uncertain. The CDR3 sequence is 15 residues long. Germline loops: CDR1 SGDLS, CDR2 YYNGEE. Trimming took 0 bases from V and 6 from J, leaving 13 bases between them.

The V and J genes are TRBV7-2 and TRBJ2-7, with D hard to call. Germline CDR1 and CDR2: SGHTA and FQGNSA. V lost 1 base to trimming and J lost 2 bases, with 6 bases between them. This CDR3 spans 13 amino acids. The CDR3 region has the DNA TGTGCCAGCAGCTTAGTAATCCCCTACGAGCAGTACTTC. Translated: CASSLVIPYEQYF.

The chain combines TRBV19 with TRBJ1-2; 7 bases fit TRBD1. Losses at the gene ends were 5 bases for V and 3 bases for J; bases not matched to a gene: 3. CDR3 size: 13 residues. Germline loops: CDR1 LNHDA, CDR2 SQIVND (reference sequence). The chain's CDR3 is CASSHRGDYGYTF. The CDR3 nucleotides read TGTGCCAGTAGTCACAGGGGTGACTATGGCTACACCTTC.

The V and J genes are TRBV7-9 and TRBJ1-2, with 7 bases identical to TRBD1. CDR1 and CDR2 from the germline V gene are SEHNR and FQNEAQ (reference sequence). The CDR3 totals 15 residues. V shed 0 bases, J shed 2 bases, and the junction held 3 bases outside the gene matches. This CDR3 is CASSLAPTGNYGYTF. Written as DNA, the CDR3 is TGTGCCAGCAGCTTAGCACCGACAGGGAACTATGGCTACACCTTC.

The V gene is TRBV29-1, the J gene TRBJ2-1; 12 bases align to TRBD2. The length of the CDR3 is 13 residues. Germline assignment: CDR1 SQVTM and CDR2 ANQGSEA. V trimming: 7 bases; J trimming: 12 bases; junction bases outside the gene matches: 10. CDR3 sequence reads: CSARASGGAWQFF. The CDR3 DNA sequence: TGCAGCGCGAGGGCTAGCGGGGGGGCCTGGCAGTTCTTC.

The V call is TRBV5-6, the J call TRBJ1-1; D remains ambiguous. Germline values: CDR1 SGHDT, CDR2 YYEEEE. The CDR3 spans 15 residues. Trimming removed 4 bases from V and 0 bases from J, with 13 bases in between. DNA for the CDR3: TGTGCCAGCAGCCCGCCGACTGTTATGAACACTGAAGCTTTCTTT. Its translation is CASSPPTVMNTEAFF.

This sequence joins TRBV27 and TRBJ2-2; 7 bases fit TRBD1. Per the germline V gene, CDR1 is MNHEY and CDR2 is SMNVEV (reference sequence). This CDR3 is 13 amino acids long. V lost 3 bases and J lost 6; bases outside the gene matches: 1. This CDR3 is CASSFQGAGELFF. The CDR3 DNA follows: TGTGCCAGCAGTTTTCAGGGGGCCGGGGAGCTGTTTTTT.

The chain couples TRBV7-3 to TRBJ1-2; the D is unclear. This CDR3 is 12 amino acids long. The germline V gene encodes CDR1 SGHTA and CDR2 FQGTGA. V shed 5 bases and J shed 5 bases, with 9 bases lying between them. The CDR3 region has the DNA TGTGCCAGCAGCCCAGGAGGGTATGGCTACACCTTC. Its translation: CASSPGGYGYTF. Based on the CDR3 plus reference TRBV7-3 and TRBJ1-2, the full variable domain is GAGVSQTPSNKVTEKGKYVELRCDPISGHTALYWYRQSLGQGPEFLIYFQGTGAADDSGLPNDRFFAVRPEGSVSTLKIQRTERGDSAVYLCASSPGGYGYTFGSGTRLTVV.

In nucleotides, the CDR3 is TGTGCCTGGAGTGGCAGGGTCGTGGGGGGCGAGCAGTACTTC. Translating gives CAWSGRVVGGEQYF. This chain links TRBV30 with TRBJ2-7; perhaps TRBD2 as D (6 bases). Trimming left V 1 base short and J 6 bases short, with 16 bases between. The CDR3 extends over 14 amino acids. Germline loops: CDR1 GTSNPN, CDR2 SVGIG (reference sequence).

The rearrangement uses TRBV21-1 and TRBJ1-5; the table's D call, TRBD1, was not checked against the DNA. TRBV21-1 is a pseudogene. The CDR3 runs 16 residues. CDR3 protein: CARSDPGQSSNQPQHF. The CDR3 coding sequence is TGTGCCAGGTCTGATCCGGGACAGAGTAGCAATCAGCCCCAGCATTTT.